The T cell receptor (beta chain) under discussion was sequenced for a study of identical twins. V lost 1 base, J lost 6 bases, and 6 bases stayed unmatched. Germline V lookup: CDR1 SGHVS, CDR2 FQNEAQ. The CDR3 extends over 16 amino acids. TCRdb re-analysed the 5' RACE reads in MiXCR, keeping a single row per CDR3 protein. Of fewer than 800,000 distinct CDR3 sequences listed, 7.1% are singletons. This clonotype was found a few times. These sequences were also reported in another study, on yellow fever vaccine responses in identical twins.

The receptor's source is a woman between 18 and 29 years old in good health. The specimen was PBMCs. The chain joins TRBV7-8 to TRBJ2-3; 11 bases line up with TRBD2. The CDR3: CASSLGSGGVWDTQYF. The CDR3 nucleotides read TGTGCCAGCAGCTTAGGTAGCGGGGGGGTCTGGGATACGCAGTATTTT.